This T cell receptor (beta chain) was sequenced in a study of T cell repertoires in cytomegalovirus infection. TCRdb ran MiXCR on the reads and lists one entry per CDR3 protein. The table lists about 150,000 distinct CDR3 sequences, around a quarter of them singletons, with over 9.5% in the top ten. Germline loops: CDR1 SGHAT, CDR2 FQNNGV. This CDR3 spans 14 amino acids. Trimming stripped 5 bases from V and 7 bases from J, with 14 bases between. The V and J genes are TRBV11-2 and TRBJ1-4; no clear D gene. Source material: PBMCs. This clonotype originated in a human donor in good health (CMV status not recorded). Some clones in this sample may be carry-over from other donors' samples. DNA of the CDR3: TGTGCCAGCAGCGGGAGACGAGAGGGTGAAAAACTGTTTTTT. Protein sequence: CASSGRREGEKLFF.